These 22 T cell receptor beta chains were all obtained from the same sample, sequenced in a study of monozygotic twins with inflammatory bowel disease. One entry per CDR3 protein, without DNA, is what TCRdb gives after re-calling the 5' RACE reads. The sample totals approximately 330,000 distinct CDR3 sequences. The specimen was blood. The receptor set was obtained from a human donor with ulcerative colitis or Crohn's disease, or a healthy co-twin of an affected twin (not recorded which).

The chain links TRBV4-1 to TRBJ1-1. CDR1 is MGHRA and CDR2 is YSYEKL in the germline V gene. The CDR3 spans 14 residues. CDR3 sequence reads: CASSQIIGNTEAFF.

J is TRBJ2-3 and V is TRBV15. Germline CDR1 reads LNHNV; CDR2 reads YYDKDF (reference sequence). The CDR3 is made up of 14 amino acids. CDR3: CATSGRISTDTQYF.

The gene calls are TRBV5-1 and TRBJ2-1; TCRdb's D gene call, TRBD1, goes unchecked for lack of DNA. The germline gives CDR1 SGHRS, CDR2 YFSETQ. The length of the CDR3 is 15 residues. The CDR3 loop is CASSLDLTGKNEQFF.

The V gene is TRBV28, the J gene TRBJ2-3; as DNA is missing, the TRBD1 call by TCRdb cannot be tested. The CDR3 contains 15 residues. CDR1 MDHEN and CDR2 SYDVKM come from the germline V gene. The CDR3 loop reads CASSSPPGRTDTQYF.

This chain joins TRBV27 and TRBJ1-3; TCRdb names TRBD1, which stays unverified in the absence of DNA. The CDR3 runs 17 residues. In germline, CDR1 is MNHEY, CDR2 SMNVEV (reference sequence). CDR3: CASSLRVTGGRGNTIYF.

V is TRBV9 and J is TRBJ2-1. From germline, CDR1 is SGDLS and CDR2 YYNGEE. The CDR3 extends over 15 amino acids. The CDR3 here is CASSVEVEAYNEQFF.

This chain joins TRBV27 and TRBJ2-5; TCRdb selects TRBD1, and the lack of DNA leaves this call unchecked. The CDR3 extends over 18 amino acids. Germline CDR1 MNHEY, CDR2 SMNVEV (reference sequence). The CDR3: CASSLSHGKKGYQETQYF.

The CDR3 reads CASSSDRPNYGYTF. This chain connects TRBV11-2 to TRBJ1-2. The germline V gene encodes CDR1 SGHAT and CDR2 FQNNGV. The CDR3 is made up of 14 amino acids.

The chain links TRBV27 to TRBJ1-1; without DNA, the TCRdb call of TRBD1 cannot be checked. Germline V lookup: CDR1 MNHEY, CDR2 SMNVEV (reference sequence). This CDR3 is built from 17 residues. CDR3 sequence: CASSPYATGPMNTEAFF.

CDR3 sequence reads: CASSLEISTGELFF. This sequence joins TRBV7-9 and TRBJ2-2. This CDR3 has 14 residues. Germline CDR1 is SEHNR and CDR2 is FQNEAQ (reference sequence).

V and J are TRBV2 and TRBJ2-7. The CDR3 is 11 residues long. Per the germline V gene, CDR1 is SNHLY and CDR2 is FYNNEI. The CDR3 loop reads CASSGHYEQYF.

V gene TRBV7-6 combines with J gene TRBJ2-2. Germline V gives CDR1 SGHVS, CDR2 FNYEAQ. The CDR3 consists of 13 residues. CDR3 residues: CASSSFLAGELFF.

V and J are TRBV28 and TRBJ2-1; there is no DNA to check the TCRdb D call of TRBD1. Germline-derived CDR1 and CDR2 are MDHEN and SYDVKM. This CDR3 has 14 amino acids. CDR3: CATLGAESYNEQFF.

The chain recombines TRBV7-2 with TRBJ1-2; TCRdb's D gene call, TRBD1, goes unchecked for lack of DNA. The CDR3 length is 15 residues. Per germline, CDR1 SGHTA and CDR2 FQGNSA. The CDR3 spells CASSSGTGPFYGYTF.

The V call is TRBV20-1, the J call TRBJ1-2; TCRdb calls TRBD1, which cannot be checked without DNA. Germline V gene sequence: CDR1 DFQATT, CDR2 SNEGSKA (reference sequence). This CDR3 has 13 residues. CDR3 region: CSAPPDREEGYTF.

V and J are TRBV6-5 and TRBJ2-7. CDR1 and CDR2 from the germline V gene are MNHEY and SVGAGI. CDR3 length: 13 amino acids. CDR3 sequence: CASSYSRGYEQYF.

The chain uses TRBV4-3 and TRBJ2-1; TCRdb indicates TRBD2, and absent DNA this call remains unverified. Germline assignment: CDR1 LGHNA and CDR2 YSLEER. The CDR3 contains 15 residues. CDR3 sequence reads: CASSQDWEGYNEQFF.

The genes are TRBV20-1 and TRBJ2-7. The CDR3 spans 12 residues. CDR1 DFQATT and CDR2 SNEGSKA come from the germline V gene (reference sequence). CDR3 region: CSARVESYEQYF.

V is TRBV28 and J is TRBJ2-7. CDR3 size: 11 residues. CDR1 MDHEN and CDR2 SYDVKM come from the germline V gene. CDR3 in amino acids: CASSLKKEQYF.

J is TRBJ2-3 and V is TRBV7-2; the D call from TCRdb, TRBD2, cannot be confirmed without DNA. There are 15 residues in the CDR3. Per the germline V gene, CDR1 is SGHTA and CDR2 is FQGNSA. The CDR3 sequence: CASSLGLRRGDTQYF.

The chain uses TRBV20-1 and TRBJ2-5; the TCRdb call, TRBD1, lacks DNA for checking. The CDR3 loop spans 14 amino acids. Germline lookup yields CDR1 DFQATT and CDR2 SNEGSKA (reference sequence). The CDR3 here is CSARPGIWQETQYF.

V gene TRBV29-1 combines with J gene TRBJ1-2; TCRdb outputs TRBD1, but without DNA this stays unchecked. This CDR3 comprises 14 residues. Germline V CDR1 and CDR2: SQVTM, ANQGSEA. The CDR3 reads CSVYNTGTGNGYTF.